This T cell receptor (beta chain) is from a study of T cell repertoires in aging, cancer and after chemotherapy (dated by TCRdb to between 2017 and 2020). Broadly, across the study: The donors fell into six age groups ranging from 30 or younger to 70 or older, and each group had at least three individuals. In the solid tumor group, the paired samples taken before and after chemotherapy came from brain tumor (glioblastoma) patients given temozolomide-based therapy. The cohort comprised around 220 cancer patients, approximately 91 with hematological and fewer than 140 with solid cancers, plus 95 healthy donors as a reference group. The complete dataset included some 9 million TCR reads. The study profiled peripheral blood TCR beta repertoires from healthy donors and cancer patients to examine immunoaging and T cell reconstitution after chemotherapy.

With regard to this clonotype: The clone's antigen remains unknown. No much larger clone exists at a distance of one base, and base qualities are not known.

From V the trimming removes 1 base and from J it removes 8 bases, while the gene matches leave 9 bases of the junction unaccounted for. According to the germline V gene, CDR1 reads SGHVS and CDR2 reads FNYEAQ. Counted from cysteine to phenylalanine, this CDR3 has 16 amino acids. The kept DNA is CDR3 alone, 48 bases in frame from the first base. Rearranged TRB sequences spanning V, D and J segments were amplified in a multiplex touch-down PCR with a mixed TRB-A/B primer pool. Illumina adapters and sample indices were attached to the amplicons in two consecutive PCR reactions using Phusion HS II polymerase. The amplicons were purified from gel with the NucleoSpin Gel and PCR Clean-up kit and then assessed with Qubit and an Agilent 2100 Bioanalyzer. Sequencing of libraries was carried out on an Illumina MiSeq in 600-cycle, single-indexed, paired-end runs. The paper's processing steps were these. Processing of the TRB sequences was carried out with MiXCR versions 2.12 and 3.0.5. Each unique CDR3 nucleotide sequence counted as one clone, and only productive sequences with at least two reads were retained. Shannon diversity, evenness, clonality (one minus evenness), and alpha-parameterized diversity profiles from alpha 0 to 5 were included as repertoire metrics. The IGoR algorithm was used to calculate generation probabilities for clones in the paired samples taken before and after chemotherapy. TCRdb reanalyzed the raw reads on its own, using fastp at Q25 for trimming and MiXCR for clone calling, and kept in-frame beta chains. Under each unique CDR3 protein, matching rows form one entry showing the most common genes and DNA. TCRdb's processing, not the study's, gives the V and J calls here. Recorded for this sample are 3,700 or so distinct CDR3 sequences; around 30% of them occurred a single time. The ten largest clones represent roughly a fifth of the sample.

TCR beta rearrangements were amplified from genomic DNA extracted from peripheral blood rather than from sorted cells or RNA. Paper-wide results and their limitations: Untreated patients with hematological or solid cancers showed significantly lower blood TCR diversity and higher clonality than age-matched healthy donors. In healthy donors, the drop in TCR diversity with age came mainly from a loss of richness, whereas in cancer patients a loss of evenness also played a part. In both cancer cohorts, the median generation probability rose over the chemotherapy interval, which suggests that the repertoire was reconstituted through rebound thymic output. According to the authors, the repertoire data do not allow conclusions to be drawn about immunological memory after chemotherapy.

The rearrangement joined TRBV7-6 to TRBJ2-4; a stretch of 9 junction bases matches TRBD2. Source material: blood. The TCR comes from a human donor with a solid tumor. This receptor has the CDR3 CASSLDGGGAAHIQYF. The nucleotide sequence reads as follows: TGTGCCAGCAGCTTAGACGGCGGGGGGGCCGCGCACATTCAGTACTTC.